The present entry profiles one TCR beta chain with its context. Repertoires were generated with immunoSEQ multiplex PCR, while TCRdb's copy carries only in-frame clones and drops some. This repertoire shows some 180,000 clones, around 83% found once; its top ten account for 6% to 6.5%. V was shortened by 0 bases and J by 4 bases, with 9 bases between the two germline ends. Per the germline V gene, CDR1 is MNHEY and CDR2 is SVGAGI. This CDR3 spans 15 amino acids. The data derive from a study of blood T cell repertoires in COVID-19. The chain is built from TRBV6-5 and TRBJ1-4, with D tentatively TRBD1 (5 bases). This TCR was sampled from a man aged 40-49 years who had recovered from COVID-19. Sequencing was performed on PBMCs or T cells enriched from blood (not recorded which). The CDR3 reads CASSYSGQLNEKLFF. DNA of the CDR3: TGTGCCAGCAGTTACTCGGGGCAGCTTAATGAAAAACTGTTTTTT.